This record looks at one T cell receptor (beta chain) sequence and its context. Its target is not known. This CDR3 spans 12 amino acids. Germline V lookup: CDR1 KGHSH, CDR2 LQKENI. V lost 1 base and J 7 bases, leaving 8 bases between the germline ends. This entry belongs to a study of a mutant IDH1 vaccine in newly diagnosed glioma. Study at large: It was radiotherapy, temozolomide, or both that patients received previously, with most receiving both. Study-level results: The study observed vaccine-induced immune responses in roughly 95% of patients.

Time point denoted: week 23, last vaccination. The investigators gave 300 ug of mutant IDH1 20-mer peptide in each vaccine dose, together with topical imiquimod. Clones were read by immunoSEQ multiplex PCR, and TCRdb kept only the in-frame ones, dropping some. The sample yields 60,000 or so clones, 80% to 90% seen once. This clonotype was sampled from a woman aged 40 to 50 with glioma. Some clones in this sample may be carry-over from other donors' samples. The sequenced sample was PBMCs, obtained from a glioma patient whose treatment included an IDH1 peptide vaccine. The chain recombines TRBV18 with TRBJ2-7; D might be TRBD1 or TRBD2, each matching 5 bases. CDR3 DNA: TGTGCCAGCTCACCACAAGGGGAGGAGCAGTACTTC. It yields the protein CASSPQGEEQYF.